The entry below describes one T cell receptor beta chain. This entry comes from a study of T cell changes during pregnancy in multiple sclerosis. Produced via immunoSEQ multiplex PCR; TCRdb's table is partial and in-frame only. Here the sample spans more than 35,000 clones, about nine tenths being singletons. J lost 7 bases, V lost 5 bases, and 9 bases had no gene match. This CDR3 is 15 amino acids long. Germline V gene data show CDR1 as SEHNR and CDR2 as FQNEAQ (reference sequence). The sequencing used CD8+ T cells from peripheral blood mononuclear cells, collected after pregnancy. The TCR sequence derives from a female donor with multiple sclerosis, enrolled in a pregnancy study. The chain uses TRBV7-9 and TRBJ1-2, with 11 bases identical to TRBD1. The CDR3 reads CASSPRTGGAFGYTF. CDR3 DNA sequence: TGTGCCAGCAGCCCACGGACAGGGGGCGCGTTTGGCTACACCTTC.